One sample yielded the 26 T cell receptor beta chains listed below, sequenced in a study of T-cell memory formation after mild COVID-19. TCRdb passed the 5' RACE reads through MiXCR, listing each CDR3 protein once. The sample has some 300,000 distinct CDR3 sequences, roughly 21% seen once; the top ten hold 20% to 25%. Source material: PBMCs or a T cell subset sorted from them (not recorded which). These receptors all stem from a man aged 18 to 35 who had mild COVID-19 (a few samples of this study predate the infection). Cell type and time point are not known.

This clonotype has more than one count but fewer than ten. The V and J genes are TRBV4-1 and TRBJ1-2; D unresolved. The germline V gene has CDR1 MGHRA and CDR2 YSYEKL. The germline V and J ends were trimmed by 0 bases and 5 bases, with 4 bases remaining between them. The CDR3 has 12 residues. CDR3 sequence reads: CASSQEKYGYTF. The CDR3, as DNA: TGCGCCAGCAGCCAAGAAAAGTATGGCTACACCTTC.

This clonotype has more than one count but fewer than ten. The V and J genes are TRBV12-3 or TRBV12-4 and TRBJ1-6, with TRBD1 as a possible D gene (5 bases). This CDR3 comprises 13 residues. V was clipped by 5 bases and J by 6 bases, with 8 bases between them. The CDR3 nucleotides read TGTGCCAGCAGTGCGACAGCTAATTCACCCCTCCACTTT. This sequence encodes CASSATANSPLHF.

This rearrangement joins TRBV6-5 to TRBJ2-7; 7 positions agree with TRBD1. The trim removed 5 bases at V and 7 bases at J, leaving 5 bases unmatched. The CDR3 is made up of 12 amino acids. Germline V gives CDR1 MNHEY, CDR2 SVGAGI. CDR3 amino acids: CASSLPGGEQYF. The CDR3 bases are TGTGCCAGCAGTCTACCAGGGGGTGAGCAGTACTTC.

CDR3 nucleotide sequence: TGTGCCAGCAGCGCCGGTCGGGGAAACACCATATATTTT. Translation gives CASSAGRGNTIYF. V gene TRBV9 combines with J gene TRBJ1-3; D ambiguous. The CDR3 spans 13 residues. The V and J ends lost 3 bases and 4 bases respectively, with 8 bases between them. Germline V CDR1 and CDR2: SGDLS, YYNGEE.

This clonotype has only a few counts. CDR3 bases: TGTGCCACCAGTGATTTGACCGATTCACCCCTCCACTTT. It codes for CATSDLTDSPLHF. The chain combines TRBV24-1 with TRBJ1-6; D not resolved. This CDR3 has 13 amino acids. Per germline, CDR1 KGHDR and CDR2 SFDVKD. Trimming stripped 0 bases from V and 8 bases from J, with 4 bases between.

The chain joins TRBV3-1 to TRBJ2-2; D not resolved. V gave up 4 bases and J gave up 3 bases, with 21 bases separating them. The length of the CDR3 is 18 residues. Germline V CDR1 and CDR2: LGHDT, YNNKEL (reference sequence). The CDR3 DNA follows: TGTGCCAGCAGCCCTTTGCCCAGGTGGGGATCTGACACCGGGGAGCTGTTTTTT. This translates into CASSPLPRWGSDTGELFF.

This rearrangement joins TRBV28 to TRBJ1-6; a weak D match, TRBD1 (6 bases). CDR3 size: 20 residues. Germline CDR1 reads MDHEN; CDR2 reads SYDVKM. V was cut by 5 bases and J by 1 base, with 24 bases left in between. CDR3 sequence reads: CASSQRPGHLVWSYNSPLHF. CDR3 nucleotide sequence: TGTGCCAGCAGTCAGAGACCGGGACATCTCGTCTGGTCCTATAATTCACCCCTCCACTTT.

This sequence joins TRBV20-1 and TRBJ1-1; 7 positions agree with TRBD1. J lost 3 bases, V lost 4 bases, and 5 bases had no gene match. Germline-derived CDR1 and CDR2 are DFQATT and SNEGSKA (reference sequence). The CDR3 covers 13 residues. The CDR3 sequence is CSATRQGDTEAFF. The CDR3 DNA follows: TGCAGTGCTACTAGACAGGGCGACACTGAAGCTTTCTTT.

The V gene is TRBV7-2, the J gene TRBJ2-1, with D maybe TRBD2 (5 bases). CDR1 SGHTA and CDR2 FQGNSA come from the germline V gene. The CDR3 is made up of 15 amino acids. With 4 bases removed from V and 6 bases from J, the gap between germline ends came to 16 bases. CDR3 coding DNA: TGTGCCAGCAGCTCCCCGGGGAGCGGCATCAATGAGCAGTTCTTC. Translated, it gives CASSSPGSGINEQFF.

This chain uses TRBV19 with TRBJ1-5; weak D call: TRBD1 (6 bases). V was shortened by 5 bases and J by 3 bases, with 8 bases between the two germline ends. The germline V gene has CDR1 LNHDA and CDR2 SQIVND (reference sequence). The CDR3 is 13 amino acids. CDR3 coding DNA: TGTGCCAGTAGTGGACAGCTCAATCAGCCCCAGCATTTT. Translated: CASSGQLNQPQHF.

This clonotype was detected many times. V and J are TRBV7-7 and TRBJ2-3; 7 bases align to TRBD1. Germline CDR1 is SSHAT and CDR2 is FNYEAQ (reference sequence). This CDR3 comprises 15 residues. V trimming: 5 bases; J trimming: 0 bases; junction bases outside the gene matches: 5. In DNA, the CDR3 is TGTGCCAGCAGCCCGACAGGGTTCAGCACAGATACGCAGTATTTT. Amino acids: CASSPTGFSTDTQYF.

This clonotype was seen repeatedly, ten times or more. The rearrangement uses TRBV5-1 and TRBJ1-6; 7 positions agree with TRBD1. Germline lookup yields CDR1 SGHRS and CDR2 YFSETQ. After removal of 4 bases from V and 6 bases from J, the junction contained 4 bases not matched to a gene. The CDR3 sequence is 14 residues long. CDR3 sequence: CASSPGQPNSPLHF. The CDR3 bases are TGCGCCAGCAGCCCGGGACAGCCTAATTCACCCCTCCACTTT.

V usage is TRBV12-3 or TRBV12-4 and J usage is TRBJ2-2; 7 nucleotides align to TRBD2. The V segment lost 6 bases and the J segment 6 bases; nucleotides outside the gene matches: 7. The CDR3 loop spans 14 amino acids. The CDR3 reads CASSRTSASGELFF. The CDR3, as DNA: TGTGCCAGCAGCAGGACTAGTGCATCCGGGGAGCTGTTTTTT.

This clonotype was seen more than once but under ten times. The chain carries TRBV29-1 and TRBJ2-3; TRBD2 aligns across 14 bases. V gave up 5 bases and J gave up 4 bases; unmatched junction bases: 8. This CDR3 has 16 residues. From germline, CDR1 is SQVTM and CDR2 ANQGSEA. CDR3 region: CSVPTSGGVRADTQYF. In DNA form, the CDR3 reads TGCAGCGTTCCGACTAGCGGGGGGGTTCGGGCAGATACGCAGTATTTT.

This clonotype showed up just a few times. As DNA, the CDR3 is TGTGCCAGCAGTTACAGAAATGAGCAGTTCTTC. As protein: CASSYRNEQFF. The chain recombines TRBV6-5 with TRBJ2-1, with D uncertain. V was shortened by 2 bases and J by 7 bases, with 3 bases between the two germline ends. The CDR3 extends over 11 amino acids. Germline loops: CDR1 MNHEY, CDR2 SVGAGI.

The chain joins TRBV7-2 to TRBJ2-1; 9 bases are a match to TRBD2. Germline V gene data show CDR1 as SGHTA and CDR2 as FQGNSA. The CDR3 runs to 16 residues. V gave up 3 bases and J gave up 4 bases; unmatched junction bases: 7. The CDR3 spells CASSFTSGGNYNEQFF. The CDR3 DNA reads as TGTGCCAGCAGCTTCACCAGCGGGGGGAATTACAATGAGCAGTTCTTC.

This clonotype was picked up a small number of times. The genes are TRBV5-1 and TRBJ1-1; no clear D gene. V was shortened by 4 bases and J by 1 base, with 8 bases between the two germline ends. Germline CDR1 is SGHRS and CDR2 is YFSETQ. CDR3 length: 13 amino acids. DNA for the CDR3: TGCGCCAGCAGCACCGACGGGAACACTGAAGCTTTCTTT. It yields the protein CASSTDGNTEAFF. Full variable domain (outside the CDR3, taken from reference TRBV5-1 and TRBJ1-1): KAGVTQTPRYLIKTRGQQVTLSCSPISGHRSVSWYQQTPGQGLQFLFEYFSETQRNKGNFPGRFSGRQFSNSRSEMNVSTLELGDSALYLCASSTDGNTEAFFGQGTRLTVV.

CDR3 nucleotides: TGTGCCAGCTCACCAGACAGGTTGGAAGGCTACACCTTC. It translates to CASSPDRLEGYTF. The rearrangement uses TRBV18 and TRBJ1-2; maybe TRBD1 (6 bases). The CDR3 spans 13 residues. Germline V gene sequence: CDR1 KGHSH, CDR2 LQKENI. The V end was cut by 2 bases, the J end by 8 bases, with 12 bases between.

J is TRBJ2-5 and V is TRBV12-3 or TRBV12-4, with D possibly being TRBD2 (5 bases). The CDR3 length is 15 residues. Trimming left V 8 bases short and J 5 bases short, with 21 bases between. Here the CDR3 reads CASLSDTGIRETQYF. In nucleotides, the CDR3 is TGTGCCAGCCTTTCGGATACGGGAATTCGGGAGACCCAGTACTTC.

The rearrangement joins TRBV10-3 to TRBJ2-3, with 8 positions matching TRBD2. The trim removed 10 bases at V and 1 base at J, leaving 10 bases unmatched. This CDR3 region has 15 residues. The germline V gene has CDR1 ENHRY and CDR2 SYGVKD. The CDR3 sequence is CATNERGQGTDTQYF. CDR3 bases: TGTGCCACCAACGAGCGGGGGCAGGGCACAGATACGCAGTATTTT.

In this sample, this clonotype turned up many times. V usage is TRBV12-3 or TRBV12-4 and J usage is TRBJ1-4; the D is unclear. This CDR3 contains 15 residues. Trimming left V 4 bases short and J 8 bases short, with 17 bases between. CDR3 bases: TGTGCCAGCAGTTCCCTTCACAGAAAGAGGGAAAAACTGTTTTTT. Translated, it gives CASSSLHRKREKLFF.

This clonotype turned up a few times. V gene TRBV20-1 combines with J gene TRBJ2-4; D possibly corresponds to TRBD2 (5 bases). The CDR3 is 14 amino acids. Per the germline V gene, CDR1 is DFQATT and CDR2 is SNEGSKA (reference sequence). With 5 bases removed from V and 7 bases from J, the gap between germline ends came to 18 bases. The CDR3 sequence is CSAEGSEYSNIQYF. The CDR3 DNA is TGCAGTGCTGAGGGCTCCGAGTATAGTAACATTCAGTACTTC.

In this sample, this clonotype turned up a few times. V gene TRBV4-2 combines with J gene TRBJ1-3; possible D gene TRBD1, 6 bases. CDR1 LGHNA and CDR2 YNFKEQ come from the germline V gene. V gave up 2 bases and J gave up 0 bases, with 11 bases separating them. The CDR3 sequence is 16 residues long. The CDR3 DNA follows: TGTGCCAGCAGCCAACCAGGAGGGGGCTCTGGAAACACCATATATTTT. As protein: CASSQPGGGSGNTIYF.

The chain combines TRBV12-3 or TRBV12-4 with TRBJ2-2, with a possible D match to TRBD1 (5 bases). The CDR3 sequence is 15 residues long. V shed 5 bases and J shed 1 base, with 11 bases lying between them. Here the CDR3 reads CASSPFRVNTGELFF. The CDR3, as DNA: TGTGCCAGCAGTCCTTTCAGGGTGAACACCGGGGAGCTGTTTTTT.

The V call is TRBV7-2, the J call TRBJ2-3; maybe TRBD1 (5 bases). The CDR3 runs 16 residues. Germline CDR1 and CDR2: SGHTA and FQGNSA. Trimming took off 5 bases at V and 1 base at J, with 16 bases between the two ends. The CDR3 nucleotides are TGTGCCAGCAGCACAACTCGACAGAAACGCACAGATACGCAGTATTTT. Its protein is CASSTTRQKRTDTQYF.

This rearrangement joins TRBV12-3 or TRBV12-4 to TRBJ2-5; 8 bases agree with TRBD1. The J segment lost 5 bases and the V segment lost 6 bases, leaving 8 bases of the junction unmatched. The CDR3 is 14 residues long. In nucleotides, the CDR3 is TGTGCCAGCAGCATAGGACAGGGCCGGGAGACCCAGTACTTC. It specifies CASSIGQGRETQYF.